The entry that follows covers one T cell receptor (beta chain) sequence. Per the authors' pipeline: Reference gene primer amplification gave nucleated cell count estimates. TCRdb's copy holds only in-frame clones and misses some; the assay was immunoSEQ multiplex PCR. The DNA was the basis for D and trimming; V, J and clone size are from that table. The sample consists of 100,000 to 120,000 clones, approximately 85% of them appearing once. The data belong to a study of blood T cell repertoires in COVID-19. Study-wide context: Both acute and convalescent COVID-19 samples were obtained from the United States, Italy and Spain. PBMCs, B-cell-depleted T cells, or T cells were the source of the cDNA or gDNA that made up the material.

The material sequenced was peripheral blood. This sequence was found in a human donor in a cohort sampled during active COVID-19.

CDR3 in DNA: TGTGCCAGTAGGGGGGGAACCGACTTCTACGAGCAGTACTTC. Its translation: CASRGGTDFYEQYF. V gene TRBV6-5 combines with J gene TRBJ2-7; possible D gene TRBD2, 7 bases. V was cut by 9 bases and J by 3 bases, with 18 bases left in between. Germline values: CDR1 MNHEY, CDR2 SVGAGI. This CDR3 region has 14 residues.